This T cell receptor (beta chain) was sequenced in a study of human thymus T cells. The trim removed 5 bases at V and 6 bases at J, leaving 12 bases unmatched. Germline values: CDR1 SGHAT, CDR2 FQNNGV. CDR3 size: 16 residues. To note about this clone: What it binds is unknown.

The source of the thymus tissue was resections taken during corrective heart surgery. Donors consisted of healthy Finnish infants (having corrective surgery for congenital heart defects). General study findings and limits: Apparent skewing of V and J gene usage characterized both thymic and blood repertoires.

Method: immunoSEQ multiplex PCR; TCRdb's copy keeps in-frame clones and lacks some. The sample carries some 72,000 clones, roughly 96% recorded once. This sequence joins TRBV11-2 and TRBJ2-1; 8 bases line up with TRBD2. This sequence originates from a boy under two years old with a congenital heart defect but otherwise immunologically healthy. Sequenced sample: thymus tissue. DNA for the CDR3: TGTGCCAGCAGCCCAGGGCTAGCGGGTTGTTTCAATGAGCAGTTCTTC. This encodes CASSPGLAGCFNEQFF.